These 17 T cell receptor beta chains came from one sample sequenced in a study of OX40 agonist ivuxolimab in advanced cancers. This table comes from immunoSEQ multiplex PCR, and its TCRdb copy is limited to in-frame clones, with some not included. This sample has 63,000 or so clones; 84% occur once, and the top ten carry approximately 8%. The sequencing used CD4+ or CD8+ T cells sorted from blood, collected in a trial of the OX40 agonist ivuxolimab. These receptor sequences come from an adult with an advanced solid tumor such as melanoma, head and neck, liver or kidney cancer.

The CDR3 DNA reads TGCGCCAGCAGTGAGTCGGGGGGGGGTGAAAAACTGTTTTTT. This translates into CASSESGGGEKLFF. This chain joins TRBV10-2 and TRBJ1-4; D may be TRBD1 (5 bases). The CDR3 has 14 amino acids. Trimming took off 0 bases at V and 7 bases at J, with 9 bases between the two ends. Germline CDR1 reads WSHSY; CDR2 reads SAAADI.

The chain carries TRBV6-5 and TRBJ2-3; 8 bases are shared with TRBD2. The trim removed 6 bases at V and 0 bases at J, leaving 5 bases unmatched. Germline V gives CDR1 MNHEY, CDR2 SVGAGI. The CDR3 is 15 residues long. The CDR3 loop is CASRISGTSTDTQYF. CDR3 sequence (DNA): TGTGCCAGCAGGATTAGCGGGACTAGCACAGATACGCAGTATTTT.

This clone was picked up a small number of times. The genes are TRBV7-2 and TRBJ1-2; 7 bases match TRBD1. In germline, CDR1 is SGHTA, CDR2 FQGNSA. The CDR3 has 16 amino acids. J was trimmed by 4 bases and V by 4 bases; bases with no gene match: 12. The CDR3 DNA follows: TGTGCCAGCAGCTCCAGAACAGGGGAAAGGGCCTATGGCTACACCTTC. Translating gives CASSSRTGERAYGYTF.

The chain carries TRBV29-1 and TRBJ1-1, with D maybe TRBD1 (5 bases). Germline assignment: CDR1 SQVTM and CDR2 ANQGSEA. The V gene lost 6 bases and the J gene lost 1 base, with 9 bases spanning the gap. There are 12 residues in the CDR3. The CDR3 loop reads CSVQTGNTEAFF. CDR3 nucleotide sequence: TGCAGCGTGCAAACAGGGAACACTGAAGCTTTCTTT.

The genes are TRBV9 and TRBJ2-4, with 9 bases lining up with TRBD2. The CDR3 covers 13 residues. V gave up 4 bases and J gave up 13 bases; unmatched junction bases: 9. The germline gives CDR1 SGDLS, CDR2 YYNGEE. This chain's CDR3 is CASSRAAGGEQYF. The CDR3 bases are TGTGCCAGCAGCCGTGCCGCGGGGGGGGAGCAGTACTTC.

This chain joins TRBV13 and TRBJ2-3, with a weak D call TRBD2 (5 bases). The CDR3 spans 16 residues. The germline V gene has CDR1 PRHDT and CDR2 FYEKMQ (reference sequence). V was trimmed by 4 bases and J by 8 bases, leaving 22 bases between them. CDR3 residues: CASSSYRAEGLGTQYF. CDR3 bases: TGTGCCAGCAGCTCCTACCGGGCCGAAGGACTTGGTACGCAGTATTTT.

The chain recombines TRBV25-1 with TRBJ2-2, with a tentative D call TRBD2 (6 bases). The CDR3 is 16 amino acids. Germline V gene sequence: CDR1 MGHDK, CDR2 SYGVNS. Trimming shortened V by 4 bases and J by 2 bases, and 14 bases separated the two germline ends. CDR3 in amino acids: CASSGPGLANTGELFF. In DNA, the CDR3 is TGTGCCAGCAGTGGCCCGGGACTCGCCAACACCGGGGAGCTGTTTTTT.

Here the CDR3 DNA reads TGTGCCAGCAGGCTCTCGGGACAGGGGGCTCCCCTATCCTACGAGCAGTACTTC. Translating gives CASRLSGQGAPLSYEQYF. V gene TRBV7-2 combines with J gene TRBJ2-7; 12 nucleotides line up with TRBD1. Germline V gene data show CDR1 as SGHTA and CDR2 as FQGNSA. Trimming at V came to 6 bases and at J to 1 base, leaving 13 bases not matched to a gene. The CDR3 spans 18 residues.

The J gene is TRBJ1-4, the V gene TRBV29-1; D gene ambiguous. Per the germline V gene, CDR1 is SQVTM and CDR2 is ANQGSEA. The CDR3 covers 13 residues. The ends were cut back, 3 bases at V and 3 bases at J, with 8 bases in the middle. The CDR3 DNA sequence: TGCAGCGTTGATGCCGGACCTAATGAAAAACTGTTTTTT. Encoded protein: CSVDAGPNEKLFF.

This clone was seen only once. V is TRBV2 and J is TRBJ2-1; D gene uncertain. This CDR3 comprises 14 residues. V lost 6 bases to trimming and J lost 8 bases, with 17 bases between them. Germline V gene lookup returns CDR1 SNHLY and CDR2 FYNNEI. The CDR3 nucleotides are TGTGCCAGCAGCGAGAGGCAGGCACCAGATGAGCAGTTCTTC. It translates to CASSERQAPDEQFF.

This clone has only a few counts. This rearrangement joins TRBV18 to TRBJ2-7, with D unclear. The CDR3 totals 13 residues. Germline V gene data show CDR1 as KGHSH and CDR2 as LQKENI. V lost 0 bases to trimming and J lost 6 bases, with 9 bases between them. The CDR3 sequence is CASSPPSPLEQYF. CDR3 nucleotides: TGTGCCAGCTCACCACCGTCGCCTCTCGAGCAGTACTTC.

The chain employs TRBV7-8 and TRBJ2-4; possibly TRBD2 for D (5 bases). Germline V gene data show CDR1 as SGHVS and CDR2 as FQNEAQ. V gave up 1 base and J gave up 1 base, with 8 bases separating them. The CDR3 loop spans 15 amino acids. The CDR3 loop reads CASSLGQRAKNIQYF. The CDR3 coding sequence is TGTGCCAGCAGCTTAGGCCAGCGGGCCAAAAACATTCAGTACTTC.

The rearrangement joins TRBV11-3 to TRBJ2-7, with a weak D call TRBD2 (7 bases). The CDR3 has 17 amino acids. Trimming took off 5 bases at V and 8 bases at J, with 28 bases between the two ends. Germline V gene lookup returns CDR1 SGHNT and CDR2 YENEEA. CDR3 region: CASSALGWSGEGDQQYF. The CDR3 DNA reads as TGTGCCAGCAGCGCTTTAGGTTGGAGCGGGGAGGGGGACCAGCAGTACTTC.

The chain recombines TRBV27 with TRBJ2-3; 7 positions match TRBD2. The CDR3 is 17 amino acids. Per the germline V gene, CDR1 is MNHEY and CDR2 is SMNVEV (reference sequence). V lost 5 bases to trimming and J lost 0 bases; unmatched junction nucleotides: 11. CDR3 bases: TGTGCCAGCAGTCCCTACTCCGGGACTATTAGCACAGATACGCAGTATTTT. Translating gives CASSPYSGTISTDTQYF.

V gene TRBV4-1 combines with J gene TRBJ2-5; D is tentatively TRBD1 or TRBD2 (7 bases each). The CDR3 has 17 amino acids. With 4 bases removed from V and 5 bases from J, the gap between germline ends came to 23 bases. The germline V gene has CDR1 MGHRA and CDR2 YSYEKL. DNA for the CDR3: TGCGCCAGCAGCCGAAGTTGGGACACAGGGGAGGGGGAGACCCAGTACTTC. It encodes CASSRSWDTGEGETQYF.

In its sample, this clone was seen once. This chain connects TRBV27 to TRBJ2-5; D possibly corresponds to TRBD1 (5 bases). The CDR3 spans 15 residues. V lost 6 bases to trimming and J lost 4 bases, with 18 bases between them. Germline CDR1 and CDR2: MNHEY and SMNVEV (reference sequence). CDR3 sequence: CASRARVLSRETQYF. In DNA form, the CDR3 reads TGTGCCAGCAGGGCCAGGGTGCTGAGTCGAGAGACCCAGTACTTC.

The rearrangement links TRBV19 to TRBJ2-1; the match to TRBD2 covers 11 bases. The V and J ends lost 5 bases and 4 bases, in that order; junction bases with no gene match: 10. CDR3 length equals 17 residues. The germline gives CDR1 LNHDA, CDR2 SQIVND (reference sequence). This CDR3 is CASSLAGGRMSYNEQFF. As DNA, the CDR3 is TGTGCCAGTAGTTTAGCGGGAGGGAGAATGTCGTACAATGAGCAGTTCTTC.